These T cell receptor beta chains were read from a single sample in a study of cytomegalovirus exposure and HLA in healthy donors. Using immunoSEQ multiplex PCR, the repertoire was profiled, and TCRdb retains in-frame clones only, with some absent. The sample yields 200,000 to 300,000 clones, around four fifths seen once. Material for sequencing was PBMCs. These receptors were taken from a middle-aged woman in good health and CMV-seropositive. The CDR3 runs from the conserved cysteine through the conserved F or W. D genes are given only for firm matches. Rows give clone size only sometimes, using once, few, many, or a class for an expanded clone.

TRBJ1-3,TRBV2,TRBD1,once,TGTGCCATACGGACAGGGGATTATGCAGGAAACACCATATATTTT,CAIRTGDYAGNTIYF
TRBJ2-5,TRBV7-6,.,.,TGTGCCAGCAGCCCCTCAGATCTGGTGGGCAGAAGAGAGACCCAGTACTTC,CASSPSDLVGRRETQYF
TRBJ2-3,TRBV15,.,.,TGTGCCACCAGCAGAGTAGCTCCGGTTGGCACAGATACGCAGTATTTT,CATSRVAPVGTDTQYF
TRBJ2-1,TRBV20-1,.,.,TGCAGGGTACAGGGATCGGGTGAGCAGTTCTTC,CRVQGSGEQFF
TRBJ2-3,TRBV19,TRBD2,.,TGTGCCAGCAGCCTCCTCGGGGGGTCTAGCACAGATACGCAGTATTTT,CASSLLGGSSTDTQYF
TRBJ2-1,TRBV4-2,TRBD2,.,TGTGCCAGCAGCCAAGAGGGGACTAGCGGGAGGGCCGGTGAGCAGTTCTTC,CASSQEGTSGRAGEQFF
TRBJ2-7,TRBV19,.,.,TGTGCCAGTAGTATCTGGACAAACTACGAGCAGTACTTC,CASSIWTNYEQYF
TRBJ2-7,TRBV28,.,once,TGTGCCAGCAGCCTAATCGACAGGACTGCCTACGAGCAGTACTTC,CASSLIDRTAYEQYF
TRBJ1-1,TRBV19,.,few,TGTGCCAGTGCAGGGAGGGTCATGAACACTGAAGCTTTCTTT,CASAGRVMNTEAFF
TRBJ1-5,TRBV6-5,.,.,TGTGCCAGCAGTTCGGGACATACAAATCAGCCCCAGCATTTT,CASSSGHTNQPQHF
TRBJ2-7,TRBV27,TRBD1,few,TGTGCCAGCAGTCGGGGACAGGGGGCTGGGTACGAGCAGTACTTC,CASSRGQGAGYEQYF
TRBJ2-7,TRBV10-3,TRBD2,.,TGTGCCATCAGGCCGACTAGCGGGAGAGAATTGGGGTACAAGCAGTACTTC,CAIRPTSGRELGYKQYF
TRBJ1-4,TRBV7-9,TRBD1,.,TGTGCCAGCAGCCCGAGGGACAGCTTTGCAACTAATGAAAAACTGTTTTTT,CASSPRDSFATNEKLFF
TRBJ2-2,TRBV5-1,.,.,TGCGCCAGCAGCTTCGACAGCTCCACCGGGGAGCTGTTTTTT,CASSFDSSTGELFF
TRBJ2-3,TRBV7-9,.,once,TGTGCCAGCAGTTTCGGGGGAGGATACACAGATACGCAGTATTTT,CASSFGGGYTDTQYF
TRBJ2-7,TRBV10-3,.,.,TGTGCCATCAGTGAGGAGACCTACGAGCAGTACTTC,CAISEETYEQYF
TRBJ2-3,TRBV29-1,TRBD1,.,TGCAGCGTCGACAGGGGTGGTGTAGATACGCAGTATTTT,CSVDRGGVDTQYF
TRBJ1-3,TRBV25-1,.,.,TGTGCCAGCAGTGACGCAATGAGCTCTGGAAACACCATATATTTT,CASSDAMSSGNTIYF
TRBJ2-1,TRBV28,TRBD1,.,TGTGCCAGCAGCTCTTGGGGACAGGGGGCCGATGAGCAGTTCTTC,CASSSWGQGADEQFF
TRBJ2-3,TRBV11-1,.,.,TGTGCCAGCAGCTCAGGACTGGCTTTTGGGGATACGCAGTATTTT,CASSSGLAFGDTQYF
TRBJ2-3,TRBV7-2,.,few,TGTGCCAGCAGCTCCCCCTTTACAGATACGCAGTATTTT,CASSSPFTDTQYF
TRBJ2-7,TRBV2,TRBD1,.,TGTGCCAGCAGCATGGGACAGCCCTACGAGCAGTACTTC,CASSMGQPYEQYF
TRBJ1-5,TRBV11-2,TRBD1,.,TGTGCCAGCAGCGTAAGCCCAATCCGGGACAGGGAAGCGAATCAGCCCCAGCATTTT,CASSVSPIRDREANQPQHF
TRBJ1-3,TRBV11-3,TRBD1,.,TGTGCCAGCAGCTCAGCCCGGGACAGCAAGGCCTCTGGAAACACCATATATTTT,CASSSARDSKASGNTIYF
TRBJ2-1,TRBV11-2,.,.,TGTGCCAGCAGCTTAGATAGCGGACTCAATGAGCAGTTCTTC,CASSLDSGLNEQFF
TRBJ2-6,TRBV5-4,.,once,TGTGCCAGCAGCTTGACCGCTTTCGCTGGGGCCAACGGCCTGACTTTC,CASSLTAFAGANGLTF
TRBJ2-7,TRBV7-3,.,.,TGTGCCAGCAGCTTTCTTGGGGGCCACGAGCAGTACTTC,CASSFLGGHEQYF
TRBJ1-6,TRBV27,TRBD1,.,TGTGCCAGCAGTTTAAGGGGACAGGGGACCCCCCTCCACTTT,CASSLRGQGTPLHF
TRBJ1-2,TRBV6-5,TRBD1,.,TGTGCCAGCAGCACTCCGGGACAGACCCACTATGGCTACACCTTC,CASSTPGQTHYGYTF
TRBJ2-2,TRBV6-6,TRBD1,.,TGTGCCAGCAGCCGGGACAGGGGCCGCACCGGGGAGCTGTTTTTT,CASSRDRGRTGELFF
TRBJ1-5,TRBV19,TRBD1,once,TGTGCCAGTTGCCCGGGACAGGGTGTACAGCCCCAGCATTTT,CASCPGQGVQPQHF
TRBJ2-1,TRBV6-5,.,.,TGTGCCACCTACCGGTCCATGGGCGCTGAGCAGTTCTTC,CATYRSMGAEQFF
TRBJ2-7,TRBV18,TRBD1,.,TGTGCCAGCACCACCGGGACAGGGCAGTCTTTCGCCTACGAGCAGTACTTC,CASTTGTGQSFAYEQYF
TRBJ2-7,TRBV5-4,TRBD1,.,TGTGCCAGCAGCACGCCGGGACAGGGTAGCGAGCAGTACTTC,CASSTPGQGSEQYF
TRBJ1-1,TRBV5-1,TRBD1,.,TGCGCCAGCAGCTTGGTGGGGACAGGGAGCCTGGGGACTGAAGCTTTCTTT,CASSLVGTGSLGTEAFF
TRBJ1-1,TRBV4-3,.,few,TGCGCCAGCAGCCAAGAACGTCTGGGAGGGGTAGGGACTGAAGCTTTCTTT,CASSQERLGGVGTEAFF
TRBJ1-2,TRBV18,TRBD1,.,TGTGCCAGCTCCCAGGGGGCGGGTGACTATGGCTACACCTTC,CASSQGAGDYGYTF
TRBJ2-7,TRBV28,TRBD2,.,TGTGCCAGCAAAGGGTGGGAGGCGGGAGCCTACGAGCAGTACTTC,CASKGWEAGAYEQYF
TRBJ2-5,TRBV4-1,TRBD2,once,TGCGCCAGCAGCCCCTTAGGGACTAGCGGGAGGGAAGAGACCCAGTACTTC,CASSPLGTSGREETQYF
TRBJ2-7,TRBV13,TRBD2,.,TGTGCCAGCAGCCTAGCGGGGGCCTACGAGCAGTACTTC,CASSLAGAYEQYF
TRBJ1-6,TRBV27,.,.,TGTGCCAGCAGTTTACAGTCAGGATCGGGGAATTCACCCCTCCACTTT,CASSLQSGSGNSPLHF
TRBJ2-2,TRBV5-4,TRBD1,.,TGTGCCAGCAGCCGCGGACAGGGGAACACCGGGGAGCTGTTTTTT,CASSRGQGNTGELFF
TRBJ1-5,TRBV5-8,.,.,TGTGCCAGCAGCCGCGGAGGGGGGGGTCAGCCCCAGCATTTT,CASSRGGGGQPQHF
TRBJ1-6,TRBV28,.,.,TGTGCCAGCACTTACTATAATTCACCCCTCCACTTT,CASTYYNSPLHF
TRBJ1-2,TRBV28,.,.,TGTGCCAGCAGGCCTGAACTGAGTAACTATGGCTACACCTTC,CASRPELSNYGYTF